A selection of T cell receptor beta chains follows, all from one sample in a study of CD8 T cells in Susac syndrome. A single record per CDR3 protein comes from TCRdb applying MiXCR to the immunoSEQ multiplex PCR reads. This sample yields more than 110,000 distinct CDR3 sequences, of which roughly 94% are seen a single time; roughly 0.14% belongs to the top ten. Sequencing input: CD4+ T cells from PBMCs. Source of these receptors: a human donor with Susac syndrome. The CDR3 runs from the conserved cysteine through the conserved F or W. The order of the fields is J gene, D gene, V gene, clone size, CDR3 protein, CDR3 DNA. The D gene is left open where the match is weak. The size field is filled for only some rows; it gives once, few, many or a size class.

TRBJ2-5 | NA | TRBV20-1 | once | CSARAGSPETQYF | TGCAGTGCTAGAGCCGGGAGTCCAGAGACCCAGTACTTC
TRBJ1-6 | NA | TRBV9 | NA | CASSVGRVSPLHF | TGTGCCAGCAGCGTAGGCAGGGTTTCACCCCTCCACTTT
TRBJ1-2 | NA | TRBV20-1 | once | CSARQENYGYTF | TGCAGTGCTAGACAGGAAAACTATGGCTACACCTTC
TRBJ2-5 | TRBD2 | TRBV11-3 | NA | CASSPGSSGGQETQYF | TGTGCCAGCAGCCCAGGAAGTAGCGGGGGCCAAGAGACCCAGTACTTC
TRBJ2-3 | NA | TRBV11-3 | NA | CASSLTSGSDTQYF | TGTGCCAGCAGCTTAACTAGTGGGTCAGATACGCAGTATTTT
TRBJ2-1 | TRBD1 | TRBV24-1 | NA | CATSDPTGESPYNEQFF | TGTGCCACCAGTGACCCGACAGGGGAGAGCCCCTACAATGAGCAGTTCTTC
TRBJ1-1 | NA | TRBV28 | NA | CASSPTGSGNTEAFF | TGTGCCAGCAGTCCAACCGGGTCTGGGAACACTGAAGCTTTCTTT
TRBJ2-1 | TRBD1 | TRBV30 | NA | CAWTESDRGQFF | TGTGCCTGGACTGAATCGGACAGGGGTCAGTTCTTC
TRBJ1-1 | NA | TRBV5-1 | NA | CASSLEQGKNTEAFF | TGCGCCAGCAGCTTGGAGCAGGGGAAGAACACTGAAGCTTTCTTT
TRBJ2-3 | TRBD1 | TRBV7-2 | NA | CASSADRGFTDTQYF | TGTGCCAGCAGCGCCGACAGGGGGTTCACAGATACGCAGTATTTT
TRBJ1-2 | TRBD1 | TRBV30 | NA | CAWSVPDRVRGYTF | TGTGCCTGGAGTGTACCGGACAGGGTTAGAGGCTACACCTTC
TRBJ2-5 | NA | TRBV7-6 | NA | CASSLVGFSETQYF | TGTGCCAGCAGCTTAGTGGGGTTTTCAGAGACCCAGTACTTC
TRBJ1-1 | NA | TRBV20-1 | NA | CSARASRRNTEAFF | TGCAGTGCTAGAGCAAGCAGGAGGAACACTGAAGCTTTCTTT
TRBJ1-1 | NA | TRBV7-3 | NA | CASSLTGMNTEAFF | TGTGCCAGCAGTTTAACAGGGATGAACACTGAAGCTTTCTTT
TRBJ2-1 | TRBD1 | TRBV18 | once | CASSDWDRGLGEQFF | TGTGCCAGCTCGGACTGGGACAGGGGGCTTGGTGAGCAGTTCTTC
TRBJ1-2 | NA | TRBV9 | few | CASSAGTRNYGYTF | TGTGCCAGCAGCGCCGGCACGAGGAACTATGGCTACACCTTC
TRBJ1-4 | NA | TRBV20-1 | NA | CSALLWATNEKLFF | TGCAGTGCTCTCTTATGGGCAACTAATGAAAAACTGTTTTTT
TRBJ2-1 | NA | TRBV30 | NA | CATDSEGFQGGEQFF | TGTGCCACTGACTCCGAGGGGTTTCAAGGGGGTGAGCAGTTCTTC
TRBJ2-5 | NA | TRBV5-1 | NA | CASSLTGTYQETQYF | TGCGCCAGCAGCTTGACAGGGACGTACCAAGAGACCCAGTACTTC
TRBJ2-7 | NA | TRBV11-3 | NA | CASSFQGTEEQYF | TGTGCCAGCAGCTTCCAAGGGACGGAAGAGCAGTACTTC
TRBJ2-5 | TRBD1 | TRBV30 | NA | CAWRQGRGQGETQYF | TGTGCCTGGAGACAAGGCAGGGGGCAAGGGGAGACCCAGTACTTC
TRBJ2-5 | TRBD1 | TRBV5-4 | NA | CASSRIGTGVVETQYF | TGTGCCAGCAGCCGGATTGGGACAGGGGTTGTGGAGACCCAGTACTTC
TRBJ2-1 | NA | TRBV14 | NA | CASSRLGGSYNEQFF | TGTGCCAGCAGTCGACTAGGCGGCTCCTACAATGAGCAGTTCTTC
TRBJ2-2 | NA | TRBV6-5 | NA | CASSYVQGGGELFF | TGTGCCAGCAGTTACGTACAGGGTGGGGGGGAGCTGTTTTTT
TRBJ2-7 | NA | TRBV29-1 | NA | CSVDSGSEQYF | TGCAGCGTTGATTCCGGATCCGAGCAGTACTTC
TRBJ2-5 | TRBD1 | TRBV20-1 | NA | CSARAGTVETQYF | TGCAGTGCTAGAGCCGGGACAGTGGAGACCCAGTACTTC
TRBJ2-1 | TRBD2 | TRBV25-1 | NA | CATGWGSGSSGEQFF | TGTGCCACCGGTTGGGGTAGCGGGAGCAGCGGTGAGCAGTTCTTC
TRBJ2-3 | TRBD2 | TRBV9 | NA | CASSPRTSGGARTDTQYF | TGTGCCAGCAGCCCACGGACTAGCGGGGGGGCCCGCACAGATACGCAGTATTTT
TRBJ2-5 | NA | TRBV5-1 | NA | CASSSLRRDLETQYF | TGCGCCAGCAGCTCCTTGCGTAGGGACTTGGAGACCCAGTACTTC
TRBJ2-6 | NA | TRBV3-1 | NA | CASSQGPPGGANVLTF | TGTGCCAGCAGCCAAGGCCCTCCCGGGGGGGCCAACGTCCTGACTTTC
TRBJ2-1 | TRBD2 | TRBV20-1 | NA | CSAQAGNYNEQFF | TGCAGTGCTCAAGCGGGAAACTACAATGAGCAGTTCTTC
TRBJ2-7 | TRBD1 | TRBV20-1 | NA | CSANPTGSSYEQYF | TGCAGTGCGAACCCGACAGGGAGCTCCTACGAGCAGTACTTC
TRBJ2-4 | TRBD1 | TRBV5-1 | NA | CASSFGQGGSIQYF | TGCGCCAGCAGCTTTGGACAGGGTGGAAGCATTCAGTACTTC
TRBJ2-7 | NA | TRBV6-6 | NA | CASTGGQPYYEQYF | TGTGCCAGCACTGGAGGACAGCCTTACTACGAGCAGTACTTC
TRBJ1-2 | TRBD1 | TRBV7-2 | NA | CASSAGTGARGYTF | TGTGCCAGCAGCGCCGGGACAGGGGCGAGGGGCTACACCTTC
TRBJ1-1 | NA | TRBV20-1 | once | CSAPRGGLGANTEAFF | TGCAGTGCCCCGAGGGGGGGTTTAGGGGCGAACACTGAAGCTTTCTTT
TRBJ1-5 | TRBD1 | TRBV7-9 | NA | CASSHDRGNQPQHF | TGTGCCAGCAGCCACGACAGGGGCAATCAGCCCCAGCATTTT
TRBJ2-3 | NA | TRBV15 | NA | CATSTRHGTDTQYF | TGTGCCACCAGCACCCGACATGGCACAGATACGCAGTATTTT
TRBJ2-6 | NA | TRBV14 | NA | CASSKGASSGANVLTF | TGTGCCAGCAGTAAAGGAGCCAGCTCTGGGGCCAACGTCCTGACTTTC
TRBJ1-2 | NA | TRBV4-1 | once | CASSQEWGNYGYTF | TGCGCCAGCAGCCAAGAGTGGGGCAACTATGGCTACACCTTC
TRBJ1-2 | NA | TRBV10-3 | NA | CAIRPAGYGYTF | TGTGCCATCCGCCCCGCGGGCTATGGCTACACCTTC
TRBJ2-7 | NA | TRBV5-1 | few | CASSFGGRGSYEQYF | TGCGCCAGCAGTTTCGGGGGAAGAGGGTCCTACGAGCAGTACTTC
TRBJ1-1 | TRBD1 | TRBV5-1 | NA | CASSMGDRGGTEAFF | TGCGCCAGCAGTATGGGAGACAGGGGGGGCACTGAAGCTTTCTTT
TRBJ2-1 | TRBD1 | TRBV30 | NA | CAWTGQGYYNEQFF | TGTGCCTGGACCGGACAGGGATACTACAATGAGCAGTTCTTC
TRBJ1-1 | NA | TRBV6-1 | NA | CASSELTADLGGNTEAFF | TGTGCCAGCAGCGAATTAACTGCCGACCTAGGAGGGAACACTGAAGCTTTCTTT
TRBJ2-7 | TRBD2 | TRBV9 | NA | CASSPGGIGEQYF | TGTGCCAGCAGCCCCGGGGGGATAGGCGAGCAGTACTTC
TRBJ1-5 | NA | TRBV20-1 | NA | CSARPSGAGNQPQHF | TGCAGTGCTAGACCCTCGGGGGCGGGCAATCAGCCCCAGCATTTT
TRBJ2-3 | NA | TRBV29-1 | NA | CSARDRHTDTQYF | TGCAGCGCTCGGGACCGCCACACAGATACGCAGTATTTT
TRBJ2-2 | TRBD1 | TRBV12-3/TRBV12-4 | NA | CASRMGQVTGELFF | TGTGCCAGCAGAATGGGACAGGTCACCGGGGAGCTGTTTTTT
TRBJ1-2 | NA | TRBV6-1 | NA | CASSEALWEIYGYTF | TGTGCCAGCAGTGAAGCGCTGTGGGAGATCTATGGCTACACCTTC
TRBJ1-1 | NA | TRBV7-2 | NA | CASRLNRVDTEAFF | TGTGCCAGCAGATTGAACAGGGTTGACACTGAAGCTTTCTTT
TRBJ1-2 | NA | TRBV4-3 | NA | CASSQAAGRYGYTF | TGCGCCAGCAGCCAAGCTGCAGGGCGGTATGGCTACACCTTC
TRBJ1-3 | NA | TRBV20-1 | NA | CSASKGADGNTIYF | TGCAGTGCTAGTAAGGGCGCGGATGGAAACACCATATATTTT
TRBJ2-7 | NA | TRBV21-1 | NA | CASSRDRTYEQYF | TGTGCCAGCAGTCGGGACAGGACCTACGAGCAGTACTTC
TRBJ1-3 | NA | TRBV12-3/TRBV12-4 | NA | CATTDGHSGNTIYF | TGTGCCACTACCGACGGCCACTCTGGAAACACCATATATTTT